This T cell receptor beta chain comes out of a study of regulatory T cells in long-lasting Graves disease. For the study at large: Those Graves' patients who were newly diagnosed had been on antithyroid drugs under 3 months.

A word on this clonotype: Antigen specificity is unknown. It differs at one base from a far larger clone, so likely a read error. The CDR3 does not close with the conserved phenylalanine or tryptophan, likely indicating a read error. The DNA is omitted, as the CDR3 cannot be located on it reliably, and the CDR3 follows TCRdb's listing.

Points from the study as a whole: Persistent Graves' patients showed a TCR diversity that was lower than that of newly diagnosed ones. Those with persistent disease had in common more public clonotypes (about 2,500) than new patients (around 910).

With iRepertoire HTBI primers and Arm-PCR of CDR3 regions, TCR beta libraries were built. MiXCR was run by TCRdb on the multiplex PCR reads, yielding one entry per CDR3 protein. The data contain some 320,000 distinct CDR3 sequences, about a sixth of them singletons. The germline V gene encodes CDR1 SGHAT and CDR2 FQNNGV. The CDR3 length is 12 residues, termini included. The time point here: newly diagnosed GD, antithyroid drugs for less than 3 months. The TCR library was made from RNA extracted from PBMCs. The specimen was peripheral blood mononuclear cells (PBMCs), collected at new diagnosis, from a patient treated with antithyroid drugs. This clonotype originated in a female donor with Graves disease. The V and J genes are TRBV11-2 and TRBJ2-3. The CDR3 is CASSLGVETQYL.